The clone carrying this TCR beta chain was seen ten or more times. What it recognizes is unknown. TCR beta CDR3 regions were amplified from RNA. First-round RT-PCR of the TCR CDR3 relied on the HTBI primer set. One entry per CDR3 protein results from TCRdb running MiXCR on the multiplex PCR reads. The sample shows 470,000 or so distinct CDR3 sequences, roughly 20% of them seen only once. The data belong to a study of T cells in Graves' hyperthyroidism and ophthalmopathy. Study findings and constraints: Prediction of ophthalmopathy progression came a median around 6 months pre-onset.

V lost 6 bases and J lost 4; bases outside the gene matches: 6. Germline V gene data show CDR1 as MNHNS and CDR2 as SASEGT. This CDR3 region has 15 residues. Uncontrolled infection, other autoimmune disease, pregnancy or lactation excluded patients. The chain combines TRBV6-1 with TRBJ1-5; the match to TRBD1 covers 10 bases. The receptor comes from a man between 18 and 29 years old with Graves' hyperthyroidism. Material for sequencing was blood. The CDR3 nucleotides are TGTGCCAGCAGGCTCGACAGGGGGCGAAATCAGCCCCAGCATTTT. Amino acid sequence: CASRLDRGRNQPQHF.